This entry lists 20 T cell receptor beta chains sequenced from one sample in a study of T-cell memory formation after mild COVID-19. One entry per CDR3 protein results from TCRdb running MiXCR on the 5' RACE reads. The sample includes 200,000 or so distinct CDR3 sequences, around 15% of them seen just once. Input material: PBMCs or a T cell subset sorted from them (not recorded which). These receptors all stem from an adult woman who had mild COVID-19 (a few samples of this study predate the infection). Cell type and time point are not known.

The chain recombines TRBV11-1 with TRBJ2-3, with TRBD2 identical over 7 bases. V lost 4 bases and J lost 6; bases outside the gene matches: 16. The CDR3 consists of 17 residues. Germline V gene data show CDR1 as SGHAT and CDR2 as FQDESV (reference sequence). The CDR3 nucleotides are TGTGCCAGCAGCTCGACGGCCTTAGCGGGCCCTCGGGATACGCAGTATTTT. Translated, it gives CASSSTALAGPRDTQYF.

V usage is TRBV4-1 and J usage is TRBJ2-3; 11 bases line up with TRBD2. The germline CDR1 and CDR2 sequences are MGHRA and YSYEKL. V was pared by 0 bases and J by 0 bases, with 5 bases of the junction left unmatched. The CDR3 spans 18 residues. The CDR3 protein is CASSQDWGTSGSTDTQYF. The CDR3 bases are TGCGCCAGCAGCCAAGATTGGGGGACTAGCGGCAGCACAGATACGCAGTATTTT.

This clonotype was counted between two and nine times. The gene calls are TRBV18 and TRBJ2-7, with D perhaps TRBD2 (5 bases). Germline V gives CDR1 KGHSH, CDR2 LQKENI. Between the trimmed V and J ends, which lost 0 bases and 10 bases, there was a span of 10 bases. The CDR3 totals 12 residues. The CDR3 loop reads CASSPPGVAQYF. The CDR3 nucleotides are TGTGCCAGCTCACCACCCGGGGTGGCACAGTACTTC.

Only a few counts were recorded for this clonotype. V is TRBV18 and J is TRBJ2-1; TRBD2 matches 8 bases. Germline CDR1 reads KGHSH; CDR2 reads LQKENI. The length of the CDR3 is 15 residues. Losses at the gene ends were 3 bases for V and 7 bases for J; bases not matched to a gene: 8. Written as DNA, the CDR3 is TGTGCCAGCTCACCGTTACCGGGGGGGCCGAATGAGCAGTTCTTC. It specifies CASSPLPGGPNEQFF.

The rearrangement uses TRBV5-1 and TRBJ2-2; D call uncertain. This CDR3 has 15 residues. Germline V gene sequence: CDR1 SGHRS, CDR2 YFSETQ. V lost 6 bases, J lost 4 bases, and 16 bases lay in between. Written as DNA, the CDR3 is TGCGCCAGCACCTCGGGTAGTTTATCCACCGGGGAGCTGTTTTTT. It encodes CASTSGSLSTGELFF.

This clonotype showed up just a few times. The rearrangement uses TRBV20-1 and TRBJ2-2; a weak D match, TRBD1 (6 bases). Germline CDR1 is DFQATT and CDR2 is SNEGSKA (reference sequence). V lost 2 bases and J lost 5, with 15 bases in between. This CDR3 contains 15 residues. In DNA, the CDR3 is TGCAGTGCTAGACAATCCTCAGGGGCGACCGGGGAGCTGTTTTTT. This sequence encodes CSARQSSGATGELFF.

The rearrangement joins TRBV2 to TRBJ2-7, with D uncertain. This CDR3 contains 14 residues. Germline V lookup: CDR1 SNHLY, CDR2 FYNNEI. V lost 8 bases to trimming and J lost 1 base, with 15 bases between them. The CDR3 nucleotides read TGTGCCAGCGCCCGAGTTTTGGGTTCCTACGAGCAGTACTTC. Residues: CASARVLGSYEQYF.

The chain combines TRBV15 with TRBJ1-2; D remains unclear. CDR3 length: 16 amino acids. Trimming cost V 0 bases and J 7 bases, with 18 bases left between them. Germline V lookup: CDR1 LNHNV, CDR2 YYDKDF (reference sequence). The CDR3 bases are TGTGCCACCAGCAGAGATCAGGTCAGGTCGTCGGGTGGCTACACCTTC. Its translation: CATSRDQVRSSGGYTF.

The CDR3 protein is CASGLAGPPGDEQYF. In nucleotides, the CDR3 is TGTGCCAGCGGACTAGCGGGACCTCCGGGGGACGAGCAGTACTTC. The chain joins TRBV6-2 or TRBV6-3 to TRBJ2-7; TRBD2 matches at 12 bases. From germline, CDR1 is MNHEY and CDR2 SVGEGT. This CDR3 has 15 residues. The ends lost 8 bases at V and 5 bases at J; junction bases unmatched: 10.

This clonotype was recorded a few times. This chain links TRBV2 with TRBJ1-1; perhaps TRBD1 as D (5 bases). The CDR3 runs 14 residues. V lost 6 bases and J lost 4, with 15 bases in between. Germline V lookup: CDR1 SNHLY, CDR2 FYNNEI. The CDR3 sequence: CASRAGTVGTEAFF. The CDR3 nucleotides are TGTGCCAGCAGGGCAGGGACTGTTGGCACTGAAGCTTTCTTT.

J is TRBJ2-1 and V is TRBV7-9; 7 nucleotides match TRBD2. CDR3 size: 16 residues. Germline V lookup: CDR1 SEHNR, CDR2 FQNEAQ (reference sequence). V lost 1 base, J lost 4 bases, and 7 bases stayed unmatched. CDR3 sequence (DNA): TGTGCCAGCAGCTTAGGGTTGGCTAGCGGATACAATGAGCAGTTCTTC. It translates to CASSLGLASGYNEQFF.

Only a few counts were recorded for this clonotype. DNA of the CDR3: TGTGCCAGCAGTTCCCGAAGGGACAATGAGCAGTTCTTC. As protein: CASSSRRDNEQFF. This sequence joins TRBV25-1 and TRBJ2-1; D unresolved. The CDR3 is made up of 13 amino acids. The V end was cut by 5 bases, the J end by 5 bases, with 10 bases between. In germline, CDR1 is MGHDK, CDR2 SYGVNS.

The sample holds a few counts of this clonotype. This sequence joins TRBV24-1 and TRBJ2-5; no clear D gene. CDR1 is KGHDR, CDR2 SFDVKD, per germline. V lost 1 base to trimming and J lost 2 bases, with 7 bases between them. The CDR3 is made up of 14 amino acids. CDR3 sequence: CATSDLGHQETQYF. CDR3 coding DNA: TGTGCCACCAGTGATTTAGGGCATCAAGAGACCCAGTACTTC.

This clonotype appeared a few times. The genes are TRBV7-9 and TRBJ2-2; a weak D match, TRBD2 (6 bases). Germline CDR1 reads SEHNR; CDR2 reads FQNEAQ (reference sequence). V lost 1 base and J 2 bases, leaving 11 bases between the germline ends. The CDR3 has 16 amino acids. The CDR3 region is CASSLVGGINTGELFF. DNA of the CDR3: TGTGCCAGCAGCTTAGTAGGCGGGATCAACACCGGGGAGCTGTTTTTT.

This clonotype was recorded many times. V and J are TRBV6-6 and TRBJ2-7, with D uncertain. V lost 6 bases, J lost 2 bases, and 8 bases lay in between. The CDR3 loop spans 12 amino acids. From germline, CDR1 is MNHNY and CDR2 SVGAGI (reference sequence). CDR3 loop: CASSPTAYEQYF. The CDR3 DNA reads as TGTGCCAGCAGCCCCACAGCCTACGAGCAGTACTTC.

The sample holds a few counts of this clonotype. The chain combines TRBV11-2 with TRBJ2-7, with D possibly TRBD1 on 5 matching bases. From germline, CDR1 is SGHAT and CDR2 FQNNGV. The CDR3 is 14 amino acids. V was cut by 0 bases and J by 3 bases, with 9 bases left in between. The DNA for the CDR3 is TGTGCCAGCAGCTTAGAAACAGGCGGCTACGAGCAGTACTTC. Translated, it gives CASSLETGGYEQYF.

This CDR3 is CATAFPGFSGAFF. The CDR3 DNA follows: TGTGCCACCGCTTTTCCCGGGTTTTCGGGGGCTTTCTTT. The chain recombines TRBV15 with TRBJ1-1; D is uncertain. This CDR3 comprises 13 residues. Germline lookup yields CDR1 LNHNV and CDR2 YYDKDF (reference sequence). The V end was cut by 8 bases, the J end by 11 bases, with 21 bases between.

The chain couples TRBV25-1 to TRBJ1-1, with D possibly being TRBD1 (6 bases). The CDR3 has 15 residues. Trimming removed 4 bases at V and 4 bases at J, with 16 bases between. Germline lookup yields CDR1 MGHDK and CDR2 SYGVNS. CDR3 sequence: CASSAGGRVFTEAFF. As DNA, the CDR3 is TGTGCCAGCAGTGCTGGGGGGCGGGTCTTCACTGAAGCTTTCTTT. The full variable domain, its missing parts supplied by reference TRBV25-1 and TRBJ1-1, is EADIYQTPRYLVIGTGKKITLECSQTMGHDKMYWYQQDPGMELHLIHYSYGVNSTEKGDLSSESTVSRIRTEHFPLTLESARPSHTSQYLCASSAGGRVFTEAFFGQGTRLTVV.

The CDR3 DNA reads as TGTGCCAGCAGTGATGAGCGGGGGTCCTCAAGCGAGCAGTACTTC. Protein: CASSDERGSSSEQYF. This chain joins TRBV2 and TRBJ2-7; 8 bases align to TRBD2. There are 15 residues in the CDR3. V was clipped by 3 bases and J by 6 bases; unmatched bases: 10. Per the germline V gene, CDR1 is SNHLY and CDR2 is FYNNEI. Using reference TRBV2 and TRBJ2-7 for the parts outside the CDR3, the full variable domain is EPEVTQTPSHQVTQMGQEVILRCVPISNHLYFYWYRQILGQKVEFLVSFYNNEISEKSEIFDDQFSVERPDGSNFTLKIRSTKLEDSAMYFCASSDERGSSSEQYFGPGTRLTVT.

This rearrangement joins TRBV25-1 to TRBJ1-1, with D perhaps matching TRBD1 (5 bases). This CDR3 region has 16 residues. Trimming stripped 7 bases from V and 6 bases from J, with 24 bases between. Germline loops: CDR1 MGHDK, CDR2 SYGVNS. In nucleotides, the CDR3 is TGTGCCAGCATAGTGAGCATAGGGGCAGGGAGGGCTGAAGCTTTCTTT. Its protein is CASIVSIGAGRAEAFF. Full variable domain (outside the CDR3, taken from reference TRBV25-1 and TRBJ1-1): EADIYQTPRYLVIGTGKKITLECSQTMGHDKMYWYQQDPGMELHLIHYSYGVNSTEKGDLSSESTVSRIRTEHFPLTLESARPSHTSQYLCASIVSIGAGRAEAFFGQGTRLTVV.